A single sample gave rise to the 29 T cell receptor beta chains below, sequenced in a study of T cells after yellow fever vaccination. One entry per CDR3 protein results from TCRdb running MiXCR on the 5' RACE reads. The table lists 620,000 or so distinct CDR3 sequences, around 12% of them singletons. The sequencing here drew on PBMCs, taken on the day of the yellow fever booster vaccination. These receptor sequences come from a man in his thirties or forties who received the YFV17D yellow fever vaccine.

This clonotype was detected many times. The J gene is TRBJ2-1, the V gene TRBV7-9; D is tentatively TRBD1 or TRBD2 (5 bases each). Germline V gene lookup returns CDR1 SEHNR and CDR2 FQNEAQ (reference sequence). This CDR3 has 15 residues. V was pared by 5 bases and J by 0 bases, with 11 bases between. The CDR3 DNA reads TGTGCCAGCAGCCTCAACGGGGCCTCCTACAATGAGCAGTTCTTC. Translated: CASSLNGASYNEQFF.

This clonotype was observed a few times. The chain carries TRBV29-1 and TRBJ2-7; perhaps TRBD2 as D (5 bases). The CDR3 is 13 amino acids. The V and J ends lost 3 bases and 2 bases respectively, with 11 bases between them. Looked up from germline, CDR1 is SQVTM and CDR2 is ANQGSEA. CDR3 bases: TGCAGCGTTGAGGGCAGGACTCCCTACGAGCAGTACTTC. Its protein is CSVEGRTPYEQYF.

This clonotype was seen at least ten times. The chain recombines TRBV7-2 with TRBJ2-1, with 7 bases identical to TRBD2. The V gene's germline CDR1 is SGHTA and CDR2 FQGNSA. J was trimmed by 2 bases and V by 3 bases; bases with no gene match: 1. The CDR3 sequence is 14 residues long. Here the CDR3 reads CASSFAGAYNEQFF. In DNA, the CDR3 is TGTGCCAGCAGCTTTGCGGGGGCCTACAATGAGCAGTTCTTC.

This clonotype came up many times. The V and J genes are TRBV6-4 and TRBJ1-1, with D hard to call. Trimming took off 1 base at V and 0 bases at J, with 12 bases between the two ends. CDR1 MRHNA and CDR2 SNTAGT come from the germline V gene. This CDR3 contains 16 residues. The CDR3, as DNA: TGTGCCAGCAGTGACTTCGACGGAAGAATGAACACTGAAGCTTTCTTT. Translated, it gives CASSDFDGRMNTEAFF.

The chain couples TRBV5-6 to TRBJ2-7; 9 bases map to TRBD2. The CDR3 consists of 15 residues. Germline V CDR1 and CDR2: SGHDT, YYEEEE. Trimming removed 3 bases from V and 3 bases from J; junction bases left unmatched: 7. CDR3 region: CASSSLSGSLYEQYF. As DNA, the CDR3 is TGTGCCAGCAGCTCACTTAGCGGGAGTCTCTACGAGCAGTACTTC.

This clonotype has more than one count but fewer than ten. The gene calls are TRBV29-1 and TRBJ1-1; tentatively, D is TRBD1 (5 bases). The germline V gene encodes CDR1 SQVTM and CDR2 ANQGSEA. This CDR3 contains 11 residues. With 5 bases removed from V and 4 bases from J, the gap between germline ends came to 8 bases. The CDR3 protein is CSVWGGTEAFF. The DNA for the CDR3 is TGCAGCGTTTGGGGCGGCACTGAAGCTTTCTTT.

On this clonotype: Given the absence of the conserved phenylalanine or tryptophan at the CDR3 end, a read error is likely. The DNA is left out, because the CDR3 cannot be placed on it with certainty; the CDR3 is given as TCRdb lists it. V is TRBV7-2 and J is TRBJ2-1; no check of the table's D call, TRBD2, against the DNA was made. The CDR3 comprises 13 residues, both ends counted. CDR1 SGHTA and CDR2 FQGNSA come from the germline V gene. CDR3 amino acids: CASSLIAEGSAPI.

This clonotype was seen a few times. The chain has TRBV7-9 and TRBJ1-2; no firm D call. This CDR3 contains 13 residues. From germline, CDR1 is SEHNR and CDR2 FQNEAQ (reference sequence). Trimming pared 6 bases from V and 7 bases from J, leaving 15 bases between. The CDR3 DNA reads TGTGCCAGCAGTCCTAGGGTTTATGGTGGCTACACCTTC. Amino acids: CASSPRVYGGYTF. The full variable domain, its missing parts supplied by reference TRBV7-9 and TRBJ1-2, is DTGVSQNPRHKITKRGQNVTFRCDPISEHNRLYWYRQTLGQGPEFLTYFQNEAQLEKSRLLSDRFSAERPKGSFSTLEIQRTEQGDSAMYLCASSPRVYGGYTFGSGTRLTVV.

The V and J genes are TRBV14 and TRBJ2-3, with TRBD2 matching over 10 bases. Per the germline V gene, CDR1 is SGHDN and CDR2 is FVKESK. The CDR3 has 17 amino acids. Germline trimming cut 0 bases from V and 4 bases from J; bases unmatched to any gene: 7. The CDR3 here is CASSQDVASGRADTQYF. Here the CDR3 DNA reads TGTGCCAGCAGCCAAGATGTTGCCAGCGGGAGGGCAGATACGCAGTATTTT. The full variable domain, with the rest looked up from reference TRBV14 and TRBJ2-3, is EAGVTQFPSHSVIEKGQTVTLRCDPISGHDNLYWYRRVMGKEIKFLLHFVKESKQDESGMPNNRFLAERTGGTYSTLKVQPAELEDSGVYFCASSQDVASGRADTQYFGPGTRLTVL.

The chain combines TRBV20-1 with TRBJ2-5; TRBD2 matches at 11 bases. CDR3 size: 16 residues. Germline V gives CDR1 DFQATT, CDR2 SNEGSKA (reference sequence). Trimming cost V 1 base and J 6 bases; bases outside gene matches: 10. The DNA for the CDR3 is TGCAGTGCTAGAGGTAGCGGGAGGGCCGGTCCGAAGACCCAGTACTTC. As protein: CSARGSGRAGPKTQYF.

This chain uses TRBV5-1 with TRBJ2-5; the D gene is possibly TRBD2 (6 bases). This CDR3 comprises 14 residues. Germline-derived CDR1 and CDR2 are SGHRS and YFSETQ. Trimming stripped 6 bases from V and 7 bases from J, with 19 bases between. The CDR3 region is CASTGGNGAGTQYF. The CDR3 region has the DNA TGCGCCAGCACCGGGGGAAACGGTGCGGGGACCCAGTACTTC. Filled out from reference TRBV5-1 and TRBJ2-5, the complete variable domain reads KAGVTQTPRYLIKTRGQQVTLSCSPISGHRSVSWYQQTPGQGLQFLFEYFSETQRNKGNFPGRFSGRQFSNSRSEMNVSTLELGDSALYLCASTGGNGAGTQYFGPGTRLLVL.

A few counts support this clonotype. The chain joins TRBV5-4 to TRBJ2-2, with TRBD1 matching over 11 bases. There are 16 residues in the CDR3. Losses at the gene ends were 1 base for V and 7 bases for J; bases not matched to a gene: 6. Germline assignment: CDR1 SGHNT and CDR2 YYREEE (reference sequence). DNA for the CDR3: TGTGCCAGCAGCTTGAAAGGACAGGGGGCGGTCGGGGAGCTGTTTTTT. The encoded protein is CASSLKGQGAVGELFF.

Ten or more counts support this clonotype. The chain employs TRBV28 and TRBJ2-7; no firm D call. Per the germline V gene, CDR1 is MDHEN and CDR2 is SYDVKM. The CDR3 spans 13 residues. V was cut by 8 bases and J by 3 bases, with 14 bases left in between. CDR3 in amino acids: CASAPAPLYEQYF. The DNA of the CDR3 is TGTGCCAGCGCCCCCGCCCCCCTCTACGAGCAGTACTTC.

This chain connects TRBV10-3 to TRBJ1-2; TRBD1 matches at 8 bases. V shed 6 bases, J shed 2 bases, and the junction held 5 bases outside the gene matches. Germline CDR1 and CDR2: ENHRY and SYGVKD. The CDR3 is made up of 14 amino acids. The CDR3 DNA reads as TGTGCCATCAGACGGACAGGGTTGAACTATGGCTACACCTTC. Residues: CAIRRTGLNYGYTF.

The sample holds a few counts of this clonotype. CDR3 sequence: CASSLYGFEAFF. The CDR3 DNA reads as TGTGCCAGCAGTTTATACGGGTTTGAAGCTTTCTTT. This chain joins TRBV28 and TRBJ1-1; D ambiguous. The CDR3 covers 12 residues. From germline, CDR1 is MDHEN and CDR2 SYDVKM. Trimming shortened V by 1 base and J by 7 bases, and 7 bases separated the two germline ends.

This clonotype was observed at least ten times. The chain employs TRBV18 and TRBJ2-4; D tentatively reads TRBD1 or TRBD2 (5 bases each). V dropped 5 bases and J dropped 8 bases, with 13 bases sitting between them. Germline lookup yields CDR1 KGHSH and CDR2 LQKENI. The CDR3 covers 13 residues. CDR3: CASSNPGADIQYF. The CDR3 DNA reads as TGTGCCAGCTCAAATCCCGGGGCGGACATTCAGTACTTC.

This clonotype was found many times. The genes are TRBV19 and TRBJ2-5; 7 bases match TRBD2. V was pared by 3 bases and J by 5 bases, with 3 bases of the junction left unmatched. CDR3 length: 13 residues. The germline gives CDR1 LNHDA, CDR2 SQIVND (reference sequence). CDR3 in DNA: TGTGCCAGTAGTATCGGGGGGATGGAGACCCAGTACTTC. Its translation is CASSIGGMETQYF. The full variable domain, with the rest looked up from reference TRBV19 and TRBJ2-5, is DGGITQSPKYLFRKEGQNVTLSCEQNLNHDAMYWYRQDPGQGLRLIYYSQIVNDFQKGDIAEGYSVSREKKESFPLTVTSAQKNPTAFYLCASSIGGMETQYFGPGTRLLVL.

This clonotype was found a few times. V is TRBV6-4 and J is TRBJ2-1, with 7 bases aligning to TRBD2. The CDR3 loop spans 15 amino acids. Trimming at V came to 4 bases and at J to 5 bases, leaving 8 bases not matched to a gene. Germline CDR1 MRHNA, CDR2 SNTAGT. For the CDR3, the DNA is TGTGCCAGCAGTGGTGTAGCGGGCACCGACAATGAGCAGTTCTTC. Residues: CASSGVAGTDNEQFF.

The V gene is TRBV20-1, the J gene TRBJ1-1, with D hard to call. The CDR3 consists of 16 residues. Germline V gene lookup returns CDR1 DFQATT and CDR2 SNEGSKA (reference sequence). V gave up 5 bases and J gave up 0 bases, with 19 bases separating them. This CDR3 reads CSAGTMPAQMNTEAFF. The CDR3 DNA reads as TGCAGTGCTGGAACAATGCCCGCCCAAATGAACACTGAAGCTTTCTTT.

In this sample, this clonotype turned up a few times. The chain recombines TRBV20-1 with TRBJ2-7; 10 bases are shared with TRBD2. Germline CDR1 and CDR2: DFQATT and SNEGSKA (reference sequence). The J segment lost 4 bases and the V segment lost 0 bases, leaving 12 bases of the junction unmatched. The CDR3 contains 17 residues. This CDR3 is CSARDLIGAGGPYEQYF. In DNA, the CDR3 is TGCAGTGCTAGAGATCTCATCGGAGCGGGAGGGCCGTACGAGCAGTACTTC.

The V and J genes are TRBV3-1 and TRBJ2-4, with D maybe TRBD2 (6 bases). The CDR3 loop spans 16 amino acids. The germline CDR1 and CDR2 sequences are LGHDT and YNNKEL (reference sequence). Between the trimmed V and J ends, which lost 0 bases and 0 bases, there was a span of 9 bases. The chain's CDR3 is CASSQEQGLAKNIQYF. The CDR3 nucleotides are TGTGCCAGCAGCCAAGAGCAGGGACTAGCCAAAAACATTCAGTACTTC. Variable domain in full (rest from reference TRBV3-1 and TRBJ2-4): DTAVSQTPKYLVTQMGNDKSIKCEQNLGHDTMYWYKQDSKKFLKIMFSYNNKELIINETVPNRFSPKSPDKAHLNLHINSLELGDSAVYFCASSQEQGLAKNIQYFGAGTRLSVL.

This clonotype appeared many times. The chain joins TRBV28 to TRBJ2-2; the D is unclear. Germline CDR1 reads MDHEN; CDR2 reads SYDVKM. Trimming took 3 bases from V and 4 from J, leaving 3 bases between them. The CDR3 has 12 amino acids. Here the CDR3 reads CASSFLTGELFF. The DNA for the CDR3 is TGTGCCAGCAGTTTTCTCACCGGGGAGCTGTTTTTT.

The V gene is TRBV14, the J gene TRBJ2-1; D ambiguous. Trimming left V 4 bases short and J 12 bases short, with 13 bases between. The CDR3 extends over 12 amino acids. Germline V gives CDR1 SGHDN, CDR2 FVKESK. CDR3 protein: CASSPDFALQFF. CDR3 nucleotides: TGTGCCAGCAGCCCAGACTTTGCCCTGCAGTTCTTC.

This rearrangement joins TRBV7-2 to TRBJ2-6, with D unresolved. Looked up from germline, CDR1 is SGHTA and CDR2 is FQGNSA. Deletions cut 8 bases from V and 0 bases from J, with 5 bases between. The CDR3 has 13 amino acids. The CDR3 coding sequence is TGTGCCAGCGGGAACTCTGGGGCCAACGTCCTGACTTTC. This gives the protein CASGNSGANVLTF.

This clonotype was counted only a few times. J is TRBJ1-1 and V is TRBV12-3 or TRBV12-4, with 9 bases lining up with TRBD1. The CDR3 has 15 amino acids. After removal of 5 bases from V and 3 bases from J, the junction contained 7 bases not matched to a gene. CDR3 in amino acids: CASSPGQGSHTEAFF. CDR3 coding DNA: TGTGCCAGCAGTCCCGGACAGGGGAGTCACACTGAAGCTTTCTTT.

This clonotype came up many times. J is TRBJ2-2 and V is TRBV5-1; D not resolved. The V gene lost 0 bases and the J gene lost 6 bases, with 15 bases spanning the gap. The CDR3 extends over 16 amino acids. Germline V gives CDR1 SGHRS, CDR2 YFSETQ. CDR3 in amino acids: CASSLDQSMWAGELFF. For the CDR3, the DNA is TGCGCCAGCAGCTTGGACCAGTCGATGTGGGCCGGGGAGCTGTTTTTT.

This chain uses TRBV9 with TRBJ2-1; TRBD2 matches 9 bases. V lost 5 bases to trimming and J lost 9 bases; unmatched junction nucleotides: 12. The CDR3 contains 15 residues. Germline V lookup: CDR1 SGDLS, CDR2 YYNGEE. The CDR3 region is CASRPFQREVSEQFF. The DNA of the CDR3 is TGTGCCAGCAGACCCTTCCAGCGGGAGGTCAGTGAGCAGTTCTTC. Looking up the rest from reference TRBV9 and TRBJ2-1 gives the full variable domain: DSGVTQTPKHLITATGQRVTLRCSPRSGDLSVYWYQQSLDQGLQFLIQYYNGEERAKGNILERFSAQQFPDLHSELNLSSLELGDSALYFCASRPFQREVSEQFFGPGTRLTVL.

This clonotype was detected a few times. The CDR3 loop reads CSASFPDTGELFF. CDR3 DNA sequence: TGCAGTGCTAGTTTTCCCGACACCGGGGAGCTGTTTTTT. The chain carries TRBV20-1 and TRBJ2-2, with no clear D. Germline CDR1 is DFQATT and CDR2 is SNEGSKA (reference sequence). CDR3 length: 13 amino acids. V lost 3 bases, J lost 3 bases, and 8 bases lay in between.

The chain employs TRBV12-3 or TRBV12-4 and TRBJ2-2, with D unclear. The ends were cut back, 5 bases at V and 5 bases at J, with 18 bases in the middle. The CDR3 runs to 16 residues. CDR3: CASSPTASRATGELFF. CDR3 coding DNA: TGTGCCAGCAGTCCCACAGCGTCCCGGGCAACCGGGGAGCTGTTTTTT.